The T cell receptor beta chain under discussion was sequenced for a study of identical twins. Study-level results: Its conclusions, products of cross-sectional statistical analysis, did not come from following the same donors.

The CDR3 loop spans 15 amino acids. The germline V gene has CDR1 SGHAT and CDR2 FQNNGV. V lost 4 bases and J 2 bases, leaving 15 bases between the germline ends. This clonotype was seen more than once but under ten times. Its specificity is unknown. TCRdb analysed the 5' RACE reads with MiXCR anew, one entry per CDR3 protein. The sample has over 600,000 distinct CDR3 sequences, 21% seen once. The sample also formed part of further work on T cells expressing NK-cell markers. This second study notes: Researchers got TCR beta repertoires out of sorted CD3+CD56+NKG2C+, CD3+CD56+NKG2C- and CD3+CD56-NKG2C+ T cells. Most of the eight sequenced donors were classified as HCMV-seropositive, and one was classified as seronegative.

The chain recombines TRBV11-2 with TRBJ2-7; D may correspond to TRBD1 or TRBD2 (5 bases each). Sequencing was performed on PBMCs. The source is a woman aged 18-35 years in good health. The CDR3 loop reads CASSSRVGATYEQYF. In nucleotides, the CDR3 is TGTGCCAGCAGCTCGCGGGTAGGGGCCACCTACGAGCAGTACTTC.